One and the same sample provided the 28 T cell receptor beta chains below, sequenced in a study of T cells in Graves' hyperthyroidism and ophthalmopathy. Amplification of TCR beta CDR3 regions was performed using RNA transcripts as template. The HTBI primer set served for first-round RT-PCR of the TCR CDR3. One entry per CDR3 protein, called by TCRdb with MiXCR from the multiplex PCR reads. Of about 290,000 distinct CDR3 sequences detected, 13% appear once; the ten largest clones hold 7.8%. Sequenced sample: blood. The source is a woman aged 25 to 45 with Graves' hyperthyroidism that later progressed to Graves' ophthalmopathy.

At least ten counts were recorded for this clonotype. V and J are TRBV27 and TRBJ1-1; 7 nucleotides agree with TRBD1. The trim removed 4 bases at V and 2 bases at J, leaving 10 bases unmatched. Germline CDR1 and CDR2: MNHEY and SMNVEV (reference sequence). CDR3 size: 16 residues. DNA for the CDR3: TGTGCCAGCAGTTCCCCCTTTCAGGGGGTTAACACTGAAGCTTTCTTT. This sequence encodes CASSSPFQGVNTEAFF.

This clonotype was seen at least ten times. This chain connects TRBV7-3 to TRBJ2-2; D gene uncertain. V dropped 3 bases and J dropped 5 bases, with 16 bases sitting between them. The CDR3 has 16 residues. CDR1 SGHTA and CDR2 FQGTGA come from the germline V gene. The CDR3 reads CASSFGTGKGTGELFF. The CDR3 region has the DNA TGTGCCAGCAGCTTCGGTACCGGAAAAGGGACCGGGGAGCTGTTTTTT.

This clonotype occurred many times. The CDR3 spells CASSPTSGSTNSYEQYF. CDR3 bases: TGTGCCAGCAGTCCGACTAGCGGGAGTACCAACTCCTACGAGCAGTACTTC. This chain joins TRBV6-1 and TRBJ2-7; 12 bases fit TRBD2. Per the germline V gene, CDR1 is MNHNS and CDR2 is SASEGT. After removal of 5 bases from V and 0 bases from J, the junction contained 8 bases not matched to a gene. The CDR3 totals 17 residues.

The genes are TRBV5-4 and TRBJ1-6; the D is unclear. The CDR3 runs to 13 residues. Germline CDR1 reads SGHNT; CDR2 reads YYREEE (reference sequence). Trimming stripped 4 bases from V and 10 bases from J, with 12 bases between. The CDR3 region has the DNA TGTGCCAGCAGCCTGGCTGTGTTGTCACCCCTCCACTTT. It is translated as CASSLAVLSPLHF.

This clonotype was seen repeatedly, ten times or more. V and J are TRBV2 and TRBJ2-1, with D unresolved. V lost 1 base to trimming and J lost 4 bases, with 5 bases between them. CDR1 is SNHLY and CDR2 is FYNNEI in the germline V gene. The CDR3 sequence is 13 residues long. The DNA of the CDR3 is TGTGCCAGCAGTGAAGAGGGATACAATGAGCAGTTCTTC. This codes for CASSEEGYNEQFF.

This clonotype was seen many times. The chain combines TRBV7-2 with TRBJ2-7; 12 bases are a match to TRBD2. J was trimmed by 6 bases and V by 2 bases; bases with no gene match: 5. The length of the CDR3 is 15 residues. Per germline, CDR1 SGHTA and CDR2 FQGNSA. CDR3 coding DNA: TGTGCCAGCAGCTTACCTAGCGGGAGGGCTCCCGAGCAGTACTTC. The encoded protein is CASSLPSGRAPEQYF. Using reference TRBV7-2 and TRBJ2-7 for the parts outside the CDR3, the full variable domain is GAGVSQSPSNKVTEKGKDVELRCDPISGHTALYWYRQSLGQGLEFLIYFQGNSAPDKSGLPSDRFSAERTGGSVSTLTIQRTQQEDSAVYLCASSLPSGRAPEQYFGPGTRLTVT.

This clonotype was seen repeatedly, ten times or more. V and J are TRBV2 and TRBJ2-5; D ambiguous. The CDR3 is 12 amino acids. Germline-derived CDR1 and CDR2 are SNHLY and FYNNEI. Trimming took off 5 bases at V and 12 bases at J, with 16 bases between the two ends. CDR3 DNA: TGTGCCAGCAGTCCCGACACTTCCCGGGAGTACTTC. It encodes CASSPDTSREYF.

This clonotype was observed many times. In DNA, the CDR3 is TGTGCCAGCAGGGAGCCCGCCACCGGGGAGCTGTTTTTT. Protein sequence: CASREPATGELFF. V and J are TRBV3-2 and TRBJ2-2; TRBD2 reflects the table's D call only, with no check against the DNA. TRBV3-2 is flagged as a pseudogene. The CDR3 has 13 amino acids.

Many counts were recorded for this clonotype. V and J are TRBV5-5 and TRBJ2-3; D perhaps matches TRBD1 (5 bases). Trimming cost V 0 bases and J 4 bases, with 12 bases left between them. Germline V gene sequence: CDR1 SGHKS, CDR2 YYEKEE (reference sequence). This CDR3 comprises 15 residues. This CDR3 is CASSLAFRQPDTQYF. CDR3 DNA: TGTGCCAGCAGCTTGGCCTTCCGACAGCCAGATACGCAGTATTTT.

The chain joins TRBV4-2 to TRBJ2-2; D remains unclear. Germline CDR1 reads LGHNA; CDR2 reads YNFKEQ. The CDR3 is made up of 13 amino acids. Between the trimmed V and J ends, which lost 2 bases and 7 bases, there was a span of 8 bases. The CDR3 loop is CASSQSSGGELFF. The CDR3 DNA reads TGTGCCAGCAGCCAATCATCAGGCGGGGAGCTGTTTTTT.

The J gene is TRBJ2-1, the V gene TRBV19, with D perhaps matching TRBD2 (5 bases). Between the trimmed V and J ends, which lost 0 bases and 1 base, there was a span of 10 bases. The CDR3 loop spans 16 amino acids. The germline V gene has CDR1 LNHDA and CDR2 SQIVND (reference sequence). CDR3 nucleotides: TGTGCCAGTAGTATAGATCCCGGGATGTCCTACAATGAGCAGTTCTTC. Protein sequence: CASSIDPGMSYNEQFF.

This clonotype was counted at least ten times. V usage is TRBV6-1 and J usage is TRBJ1-1; D is uncertain. The CDR3 is 12 residues long. V was clipped by 2 bases and J by 6 bases, with 7 bases between them. The germline CDR1 and CDR2 sequences are MNHNS and SASEGT. CDR3 sequence (DNA): TGTGCCAGCAGTGAATGGGGTGCTGAAGCTTTCTTT. This encodes CASSEWGAEAFF.

This clonotype was seen ten or more times. This sequence joins TRBV29-1 and TRBJ2-1, with D uncertain. V was pared by 5 bases and J by 2 bases, with 13 bases between. The CDR3 loop spans 14 amino acids. Per germline, CDR1 SQVTM and CDR2 ANQGSEA. CDR3 region: CSVLVAAAYNEQFF. The CDR3 DNA reads TGCAGCGTTCTGGTCGCGGCGGCCTACAATGAGCAGTTCTTC.

This sequence joins TRBV19 and TRBJ2-3, with 10 bases aligning to TRBD2. Germline V gene sequence: CDR1 LNHDA, CDR2 SQIVND (reference sequence). The junction had 4 bases not matched to a gene; V was cut back by 3 bases and J by 1 base. The CDR3 is 16 amino acids. DNA of the CDR3: TGTGCCAGTAGTATGCTCCTAGCGGGGGGCACAGATACGCAGTATTTT. This codes for CASSMLLAGGTDTQYF.

This clonotype was found many times. The chain recombines TRBV7-8 with TRBJ1-2, with 7 bases identical to TRBD1. This CDR3 spans 14 amino acids. The germline V gene has CDR1 SGHVS and CDR2 FQNEAQ. Germline trimming cut 5 bases from V and 2 bases from J; bases unmatched to any gene: 5. The CDR3 nucleotides read TGTGCCAGCAGCGGGGACAGAGTGAACTATGGCTACACCTTC. Translating gives CASSGDRVNYGYTF. Looking up the rest from reference TRBV7-8 and TRBJ1-2 gives the full variable domain: GAGVSQSPRYKVAKRGQDVALRCDPISGHVSLFWYQQALGQGPEFLTYFQNEAQLDKSGLPSDRFFAERPEGSVSTLKIQRTQQEDSAVYLCASSGDRVNYGYTFGSGTRLTVV.

This clonotype has at least ten counts. The rearrangement joins TRBV29-1 to TRBJ2-4, with 8 nucleotides matching TRBD1. V was clipped by 5 bases and J by 3 bases; unmatched bases: 6. The germline gives CDR1 SQVTM, CDR2 ANQGSEA. There are 14 residues in the CDR3. The CDR3: CSVTGQEGKNIQYF. The CDR3 DNA follows: TGCAGCGTTACGGGACAGGAAGGCAAAAACATTCAGTACTTC.

This clonotype was counted ten times or more. This rearrangement joins TRBV29-1 to TRBJ2-7; D is unresolved. This CDR3 has 13 amino acids. Germline CDR1 reads SQVTM; CDR2 reads ANQGSEA. V gave up 5 bases and J gave up 2 bases, with 13 bases separating them. In DNA form, the CDR3 reads TGCAGCGTTCTTGCGTTGTTTACCTACGAGCAGTACTTC. Translated: CSVLALFTYEQYF.

This clonotype was counted ten times or more. The gene calls are TRBV6-2 or TRBV6-3 and TRBJ2-3; 8 positions agree with TRBD2. The CDR3 loop spans 16 amino acids. V lost 0 bases and J lost 10; bases outside the gene matches: 12. In germline, CDR1 is MNHEY, CDR2 SVGEGT. The CDR3, as DNA: TGTGCCAGCAGTTACTCTCCCGCGGGAGGTCGGCTTGCGCAGTATTTT. It encodes CASSYSPAGGRLAQYF.

This clonotype was detected many times. The chain links TRBV4-1 to TRBJ2-3, with TRBD2 as a possible D gene (6 bases). This CDR3 comprises 16 residues. V was cut by 4 bases and J by 2 bases, with 16 bases left in between. Germline V gives CDR1 MGHRA, CDR2 YSYEKL. The CDR3 spells CASSLRERRFTDTQYF. In DNA form, the CDR3 reads TGCGCCAGCAGCCTTCGGGAGCGCCGATTCACAGATACGCAGTATTTT.

This clonotype has at least ten counts. CDR3 bases: TGTGCCAGCAGCTGGGAGCCCAGCAATCAGCCCCAGCATTTT. This encodes CASSWEPSNQPQHF. J is TRBJ1-5 and V is TRBV7-2; D is ambiguous. Looked up from germline, CDR1 is SGHTA and CDR2 is FQGNSA. The ends were cut back, 4 bases at V and 1 base at J, with 8 bases in the middle. CDR3 length: 14 amino acids.

This clonotype was counted ten times or more. This sequence joins TRBV28 and TRBJ1-1, with TRBD1 matching over 7 bases. The ends lost 3 bases at V and 4 bases at J; junction bases unmatched: 8. The CDR3 is 15 amino acids. Germline loops: CDR1 MDHEN, CDR2 SYDVKM. The CDR3 here is CASSFAWRGRTEAFF. DNA for the CDR3: TGTGCCAGCAGTTTCGCTTGGAGGGGGCGCACTGAAGCTTTCTTT.

This clonotype was observed at least ten times. This sequence joins TRBV5-6 and TRBJ1-2, with 12 nucleotides matching TRBD1. The CDR3 is 17 amino acids. The junction had 11 bases not matched to a gene; V was cut back by 2 bases and J by 6 bases. The V gene's germline CDR1 is SGHDT and CDR2 YYEEEE. As DNA, the CDR3 is TGTGCCAGCAGCTTCTTTCCCCCCGGGACAGGGGGCGATGGCTACACCTTC. This encodes CASSFFPPGTGGDGYTF.

This clonotype was detected ten times or more. The chain recombines TRBV3-1 with TRBJ2-1; 7 bases agree with TRBD2. Looked up from germline, CDR1 is LGHDT and CDR2 is YNNKEL (reference sequence). CDR3 length: 16 residues. Trimming at V came to 5 bases and at J to 6 bases, leaving 13 bases not matched to a gene. The CDR3 coding sequence is TGTGCCAGCAGCACAGAATCTAGCGGAGGGGTCAATGAGCAGTTCTTC. Amino acid sequence: CASSTESSGGVNEQFF.

This clonotype was picked up many times. The J gene is TRBJ1-1, the V gene TRBV7-9, with D unclear. Per germline, CDR1 SEHNR and CDR2 FQNEAQ (reference sequence). V gave up 5 bases and J gave up 0 bases, with 10 bases separating them. The CDR3 extends over 14 amino acids. CDR3: CASSLRELNTEAFF. The CDR3 DNA is TGTGCCAGCAGCCTCAGAGAATTGAACACTGAAGCTTTCTTT. Based on the CDR3 plus reference TRBV7-9 and TRBJ1-1, the full variable domain is DTGVSQNPRHKITKRGQNVTFRCDPISEHNRLYWYRQTLGQGPEFLTYFQNEAQLEKSRLLSDRFSAERPKGSFSTLEIQRTEQGDSAMYLCASSLRELNTEAFFGQGTRLTVV.

This clonotype was seen more than once but under ten times. V and J are TRBV20-1 and TRBJ2-1; the D gene is possibly TRBD2 (6 bases). Deletions cut 1 base from V and 7 bases from J, with 26 bases between. The length of the CDR3 is 18 residues. Germline lookup yields CDR1 DFQATT and CDR2 SNEGSKA (reference sequence). CDR3 sequence reads: CSARAITTGGGPWNEQFF. The DNA of the CDR3 is TGCAGTGCTAGAGCCATCACTACCGGGGGAGGCCCTTGGAATGAGCAGTTCTTC.

This clonotype has ten or more counts. The CDR3 bases are TGTGCCACCAGCAGCAGGTCCCAAGAGACCCAGTACTTC. Its translation: CATSSRSQETQYF. This chain uses TRBV15 with TRBJ2-5; no clear D gene. Trimming pared 3 bases from V and 1 base from J, leaving 6 bases between. CDR1 and CDR2 (germline): LNHNV, YYDKDF (reference sequence). The CDR3 covers 13 residues.

This clonotype was observed many times. The V gene is TRBV6-2 or TRBV6-3, the J gene TRBJ2-2, with 14 bases that match TRBD2. V lost 0 bases, J lost 4 bases, and 7 bases stayed unmatched. From germline, CDR1 is MNHEY and CDR2 SVGEGT. This CDR3 has 19 residues. CDR3 in amino acids: CASSYSVTSGRASTGELFF. In nucleotides, the CDR3 is TGTGCCAGCAGTTACTCCGTGACTAGCGGGAGGGCCAGCACCGGGGAGCTGTTTTTT.

This clonotype has at least ten counts. The chain combines TRBV12-3 or TRBV12-4 with TRBJ2-7; D unresolved. This CDR3 contains 11 residues. The V end was cut by 3 bases, the J end by 4 bases, with 4 bases between. CDR3 residues: CASSFGYEQYF. CDR3 coding DNA: TGTGCCAGCAGTTTCGGGTACGAGCAGTACTTC.